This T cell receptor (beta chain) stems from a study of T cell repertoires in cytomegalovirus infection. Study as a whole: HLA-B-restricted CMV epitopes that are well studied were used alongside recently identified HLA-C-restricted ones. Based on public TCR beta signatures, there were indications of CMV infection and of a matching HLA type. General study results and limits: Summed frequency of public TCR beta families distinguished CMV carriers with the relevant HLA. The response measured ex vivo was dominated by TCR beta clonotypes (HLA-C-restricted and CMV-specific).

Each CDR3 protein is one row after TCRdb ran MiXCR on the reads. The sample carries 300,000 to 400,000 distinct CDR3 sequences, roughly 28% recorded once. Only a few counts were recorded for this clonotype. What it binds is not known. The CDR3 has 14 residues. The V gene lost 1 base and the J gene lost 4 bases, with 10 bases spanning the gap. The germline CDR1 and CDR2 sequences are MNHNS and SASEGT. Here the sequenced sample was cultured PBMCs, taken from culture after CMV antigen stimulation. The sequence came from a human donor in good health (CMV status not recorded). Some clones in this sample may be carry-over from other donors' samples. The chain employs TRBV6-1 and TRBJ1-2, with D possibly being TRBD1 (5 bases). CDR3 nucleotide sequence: TGTGCCAGCAGTGAAGTCGGCCAGGGCTATGGCTACACCTTC. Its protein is CASSEVGQGYGYTF.